The clone carrying this T cell receptor beta chain was observed once. Its antigen is unidentified. This sample is part of a study of cytomegalovirus exposure and HLA in healthy donors. Study information: Membership in the Caucasian-associated ancestry cluster was found for about four fifths of 300 to 500 genotyped donors. Study outcomes and limitations: The investigators catalogued 164 TCR beta chains as cytomegalovirus-associated. Rarity marked most TCR sequences, yet some public TCRs occurred in many donors.

In the PCR, 60 Vbeta and 13 Jbeta primers were used. TCRdb's copy holds only in-frame clones and misses some; the assay was immunoSEQ multiplex PCR. The data show more than 65,000 clones, approximately 79% seen once. In nominal health when sampled, donors likely had unrecorded immune exposures nonetheless. The sequencing sample was made of PBMCs. The receptor comes from a female donor in good health and CMV-seronegative.

The CDR3 loop is CASSPGQGYEQYF. Here the CDR3 DNA reads TGTGCCAGCAGTCCCGGACAGGGCTACGAGCAGTACTTC. The V and J genes are TRBV28 and TRBJ2-7; 8 positions match TRBD1. V lost 5 bases and J lost 3; bases outside the gene matches: 3. The germline gives CDR1 MDHEN, CDR2 SYDVKM. The CDR3 spans 13 residues.